This passage covers 23 T cell receptor beta chains from one sample sequenced in a study of vaccination effects on CD4 cells after COVID-19. Ahead of sequencing, the ViraFEST assay grew antigen-specific CD4+ T cells using viral peptide pools. Following a 10-day culture, CD4+ T cells were purified. Nucleocapsid antibody tests were negative, and the vaccine recipients had no prior SARS-CoV-2 infection. Antigen specificity for these receptors is unknown. Sequenced by immunoSEQ multiplex PCR; TCRdb stores in-frame clones only, minus some. This table has roughly 20,000 clones, 60% to 70% appearing once. Sequences were derived from CD4+ T cells from PBMCs cultured with HCoV-NL63 spike peptides, sampled before COVID-19 vaccination. The receptors come from a human donor who received a COVID-19 vaccine.

This clone occurred once. The V call is TRBV27, the J call TRBJ2-4; TRBD1 is a possible D gene (6 bases). From germline, CDR1 is MNHEY and CDR2 SMNVEV (reference sequence). The CDR3 runs 14 residues. V was trimmed by 3 bases and J by 8 bases, leaving 14 bases between them. The DNA of the CDR3 is TGTGCCAGCAGTTTGGGCCGGGACAACTACATTCAGTACTTC. This encodes CASSLGRDNYIQYF.

This clone was detected a few times. J is TRBJ1-5 and V is TRBV11-2; no reliable D call. This CDR3 has 14 amino acids. Germline CDR1 and CDR2: SGHAT and FQNNGV. The V gene lost 4 bases and the J gene lost 6 bases, with 13 bases spanning the gap. Written as DNA, the CDR3 is TGTGCCAGCAGCTCCGGGTGGGAACTTCAGCCCCAGCATTTT. It specifies CASSSGWELQPQHF.

This clone has only one observation. The chain uses TRBV15 and TRBJ2-1; 10 bases map to TRBD2. CDR3 length: 18 amino acids. Looked up from germline, CDR1 is LNHNV and CDR2 is YYDKDF (reference sequence). Losses at the gene ends were 0 bases for V and 4 bases for J; bases not matched to a gene: 9. The CDR3 bases are TGTGCCACCAGCAGAGATACGGCTAGCGGGAGAAAATACAATGAGCAGTTCTTC. It specifies CATSRDTASGRKYNEQFF.

This clone was seen more than once but under ten times. V usage is TRBV6-6 and J usage is TRBJ1-5; D gene uncertain. Germline loops: CDR1 MNHNY, CDR2 SVGAGI (reference sequence). V lost 5 bases and J 1 base, leaving 12 bases between the germline ends. This CDR3 is 15 amino acids long. The CDR3 sequence: CASSVGRVSNQPQHF. In DNA form, the CDR3 reads TGTGCCAGCAGTGTGGGGAGGGTCAGCAATCAGCCCCAGCATTTT.

In its sample, this clone was seen a few times. The chain carries TRBV5-1 and TRBJ2-7; 10 bases map to TRBD1. Germline loops: CDR1 SGHRS, CDR2 YFSETQ. This CDR3 comprises 14 residues. Trimming took 4 bases from V and 4 from J; bases not matched to a gene: 5. The CDR3, as DNA: TGCGCCAGCAGCCAAGGGACAGGGGAATACGAGCAGTACTTC. It is translated as CASSQGTGEYEQYF.

DNA of the CDR3: TGCGCCAGCAGCCAAGAACCAGTACACAGAACCTCTAACTATGGCTACACCTTC. This sequence encodes CASSQEPVHRTSNYGYTF. The chain couples TRBV4-1 to TRBJ1-2; D remains unclear. V shed 0 bases and J shed 0 bases, with 17 bases lying between them. Germline lookup yields CDR1 MGHRA and CDR2 YSYEKL. The CDR3 runs 18 residues.

The chain carries TRBV6-5 and TRBJ1-6, with 10 nucleotides matching TRBD1. Germline values: CDR1 MNHEY, CDR2 SVGAGI. The CDR3 extends over 15 amino acids. The J segment lost 8 bases and the V segment lost 6 bases, leaving 7 bases of the junction unmatched. DNA for the CDR3: TGTGCCAGCAGGATATTAGGGACAGGGGATTCACCCCTCCACTTT. This codes for CASRILGTGDSPLHF.

The rearrangement links TRBV2 to TRBJ1-2; D unresolved. Trimming took off 10 bases at V and 7 bases at J, with 19 bases between the two ends. Germline V gene data show CDR1 as SNHLY and CDR2 as FYNNEI. The CDR3 consists of 13 residues. The CDR3 nucleotides are TGTGCCACCGGCGGGGATGGCGGCGGTGGCTACACCTTC. This translates into CATGGDGGGGYTF.

The rearrangement links TRBV6-1 to TRBJ2-7, with D hard to call. From germline, CDR1 is MNHNS and CDR2 SASEGT. The CDR3 length is 13 residues. Trimming stripped 2 bases from V and 1 base from J, with 6 bases between. CDR3 amino acids: CASSEYRSYEQYF. DNA of the CDR3: TGTGCCAGCAGTGAATATCGATCCTACGAGCAGTACTTC.

Of note for this clone: One end of the junction is discordant with germline, which a read error may explain. V is TRBV6-2 or TRBV6-3 and J is TRBJ2-3, with TRBD2 matching over 8 bases. The CDR3 is 15 residues long. Germline CDR1 is MNHEY and CDR2 is SVGEGT. The CDR3 DNA sequence: TGTGCCAGCAGATACTCGGGACTAGGCACAGATACGCAGTATTTT. It is translated as CASRYSGLGTDTQYF.

V and J are TRBV24-1 and TRBJ1-2; D possibly corresponds to TRBD1 (6 bases). The CDR3 covers 14 residues. Germline CDR1 KGHDR, CDR2 SFDVKD. Trimming left V 1 base short and J 4 bases short, with 9 bases between. The CDR3 nucleotides are TGTGCCACCAGTGATTTCGACAGGTCCTATGGCTACACCTTC. It is translated as CATSDFDRSYGYTF.

V is TRBV6-5 and J is TRBJ2-5; a weak D match, TRBD2 (6 bases). The V gene lost 8 bases and the J gene lost 5 bases, with 18 bases spanning the gap. CDR3 length: 14 amino acids. Per the germline V gene, CDR1 is MNHEY and CDR2 is SVGAGI. The CDR3 spells CASQGTGWGETQYF. The DNA of the CDR3 is TGTGCCAGCCAAGGGACTGGATGGGGGGAGACCCAGTACTTC.

The V gene is TRBV5-4, the J gene TRBJ2-3; 8 nucleotides agree with TRBD1. The CDR3 runs 16 residues. CDR1 is SGHNT and CDR2 is YYREEE in the germline V gene (reference sequence). The ends lost 4 bases at V and 2 bases at J; junction bases unmatched: 9. DNA of the CDR3: TGTGCCAGCAGCCCCCTGGGGGACAGGATCACAGATACGCAGTATTTT. This encodes CASSPLGDRITDTQYF.

This clone has a handful of counts. The chain has TRBV3-1 (or the pseudogene TRBV3-2) and TRBJ2-1; perhaps TRBD2 as D (5 bases). V lost 4 bases and J 9 bases, leaving 10 bases between the germline ends. Germline CDR1 LGHDT, CDR2 YNNKEL (reference sequence). The CDR3 extends over 12 amino acids. CDR3 nucleotides: TGTGCCAGCAGCCGGCTGAGCGGTGAGCAGTTCTTC. It is translated as CASSRLSGEQFF.

This clone has just a few counts. The CDR3 DNA is TGTGCCAGCAGTCTCCGGACAGGGGGCAACTATGGCTACACCTTC. This translates into CASSLRTGGNYGYTF. V gene TRBV27 combines with J gene TRBJ1-2, with TRBD1 matching 11 bases. This CDR3 is built from 15 residues. V shed 5 bases, J shed 2 bases, and the junction held 4 bases outside the gene matches. The germline gives CDR1 MNHEY, CDR2 SMNVEV (reference sequence).

This clone showed up just a few times. This rearrangement joins TRBV6-4 to TRBJ2-2; D is possibly TRBD1 or TRBD2 (5 bases each). V was cut by 4 bases and J by 3 bases, with 9 bases left in between. The germline V gene has CDR1 MRHNA and CDR2 SNTAGT. CDR3 length: 14 amino acids. Written as DNA, the CDR3 is TGTGCCAGCAGTGTAGTGGGGGACACCGGGGAGCTGTTTTTT. This translates into CASSVVGDTGELFF.

This rearrangement joins TRBV11-2 to TRBJ2-1; 11 bases fit TRBD2. The germline gives CDR1 SGHAT, CDR2 FQNNGV. J was trimmed by 2 bases and V by 4 bases; bases with no gene match: 1. The CDR3 consists of 15 residues. DNA for the CDR3: TGTGCCAGCAGCTCGGGACTAGCGGCCTACAATGAGCAGTTCTTC. It encodes CASSSGLAAYNEQFF.

The chain's CDR3 is CASNYVDRGNQPQHF. The CDR3 DNA reads TGTGCCAGCAACTACGTGGACAGGGGCAATCAGCCCCAGCATTTT. The rearrangement joins TRBV21-1 to TRBJ1-5; no DNA check was done on the table's D call, TRBD1. TRBV21-1 is annotated as a pseudogene. CDR3 length: 15 residues.

The V call is TRBV6-5, the J call TRBJ1-1; TRBD1 aligns across 8 bases. Per germline, CDR1 MNHEY and CDR2 SVGAGI. The V gene end was trimmed by 1 base and the J gene end by 6 bases; junction bases not matched to a gene: 4. This CDR3 spans 14 amino acids. The CDR3 sequence: CASSYWDRSSEAFF. The CDR3 bases are TGTGCCAGCAGTTACTGGGACAGGAGCTCTGAAGCTTTCTTT.

This rearrangement joins TRBV24-1 to TRBJ2-3; no definite D call. The V and J ends lost 5 bases and 8 bases respectively, with 10 bases between them. This CDR3 is 12 amino acids long. Germline V gives CDR1 KGHDR, CDR2 SFDVKD. The CDR3, as DNA: TGTGCCACCAGTGGGTCCTTTGGTACGCAGTATTTT. This codes for CATSGSFGTQYF.

V usage is TRBV4-1 and J usage is TRBJ1-3, with D tentatively TRBD1 (5 bases). This CDR3 is built from 18 residues. V lost 3 bases to trimming and J lost 0 bases, with 18 bases between them. Germline V gene lookup returns CDR1 MGHRA and CDR2 YSYEKL. CDR3 bases: TGCGCCAGCAGCCATCCCTCCCGGGACCTACACTCTGGAAACACCATATATTTT. This gives the protein CASSHPSRDLHSGNTIYF.

A few counts support this clone. The chain is built from TRBV5-1 and TRBJ2-1, with 7 bases that match TRBD1. In germline, CDR1 is SGHRS, CDR2 YFSETQ. The CDR3 has 15 amino acids. With V trimmed by 5 bases and J by 5 bases, 10 bases remained unmatched. The CDR3 reads CASRKQQGRDNEQFF. DNA of the CDR3: TGCGCCAGCAGAAAGCAACAGGGGCGTGACAATGAGCAGTTCTTC.

The chain employs TRBV4-1 and TRBJ1-6; no reliable D call. CDR1 is MGHRA and CDR2 is YSYEKL in the germline V gene. V was clipped by 0 bases and J by 7 bases, with 10 bases between them. This CDR3 is built from 15 residues. CDR3 DNA: TGCGCCAGCAGCCAAGATCCAGTAACAAATTCACCCCTCCACTTT. It is translated as CASSQDPVTNSPLHF.